This T cell receptor (beta chain) was recovered during a study of response to subunit inactivated influenza vaccine. Study-wide findings and caveats: Authors suggested seasonal influenza vaccinations each recruit few new T cells.

TCRdb used MiXCR to reprocess the RT-PCR reads, holding one entry per CDR3 protein. This sample has about 190,000 distinct CDR3 sequences; about 15% occur once, and the top ten carry about a quarter. Losses at the gene ends were 5 bases for V and 0 bases for J; bases not matched to a gene: 10. Germline loops: CDR1 SGHAT, CDR2 FQDESV (reference sequence). The CDR3 has 19 residues. This clonotype was counted between two and nine times. Its antigen remains unidentified. This chain connects TRBV11-1 to TRBJ2-2; the match to TRBD1 covers 12 bases. The source of this sequence is a man aged 45-65 years who received an inactivated influenza vaccine. Source: CD8+ T cells sorted from PBMCs, taken 5 days after vaccination. CDR3 residues: CASSPGTGGGIANTGELFF. The CDR3, as DNA: TGTGCCAGCAGCCCAGGGACAGGGGGCGGTATCGCGAACACCGGGGAGCTGTTTTTT.